Shown below are 9 T cell receptor beta chains from a single sample sequenced in a study of OX40 agonist ivuxolimab in advanced cancers. TCRdb's table, derived via immunoSEQ multiplex PCR, lists solely in-frame clones and lacks some. The sample lists 80,000 to 95,000 clones, about 86% occurring once. Source: CD4+ or CD8+ T cells sorted from blood, taken in a trial of the OX40 agonist ivuxolimab. All receptors derive from an adult with an advanced solid tumor such as melanoma, head and neck, liver or kidney cancer.

The gene calls are TRBV28 and TRBJ2-4, with 8 bases fitting TRBD1. Germline loops: CDR1 MDHEN, CDR2 SYDVKM. This CDR3 has 16 residues. Losses at the gene ends were 3 bases for V and 2 bases for J; bases not matched to a gene: 6. The CDR3 region is CASSLAGGATKNIQYF. The CDR3, as DNA: TGTGCCAGCAGTTTGGCAGGGGGCGCAACCAAAAACATTCAGTACTTC.

The V and J genes are TRBV5-5 and TRBJ2-1; D call uncertain. This CDR3 has 15 residues. From germline, CDR1 is SGHKS and CDR2 YYEKEE (reference sequence). The ends were cut back, 0 bases at V and 0 bases at J, with 7 bases in the middle. CDR3 sequence (DNA): TGTGCCAGCAGCTTGGTACATAGCTCCTACAATGAGCAGTTCTTC. It specifies CASSLVHSSYNEQFF. Based on the CDR3 plus reference TRBV5-5 and TRBJ2-1, the full variable domain is DAGVTQSPTHLIKTRGQQVTLRCSPISGHKSVSWYQQVLGQGPQFIFQYYEKEERGRGNFPDRFSARQFPNYSSELNVNALLLGDSALYLCASSLVHSSYNEQFFGPGTRLTVL.

The chain combines TRBV29-1 with TRBJ1-1; D uncertain. The CDR3 covers 13 residues. V lost 4 bases, J lost 1 base, and 10 bases lay in between. Germline V gene data show CDR1 as SQVTM and CDR2 as ANQGSEA. CDR3 DNA: TGCAGCGTTGGCGGACGGACGAACACTGAAGCTTTCTTT. Protein product: CSVGGRTNTEAFF.

This chain uses TRBV28 with TRBJ1-3, with a possible D match to TRBD1 (5 bases). V was cut by 11 bases and J by 7 bases, with 15 bases left in between. Germline assignment: CDR1 MDHEN and CDR2 SYDVKM. The CDR3 covers 12 residues. CDR3 protein: CAGGGPLNTIYF. The CDR3 nucleotides read TGTGCCGGGGGGGGACCGTTGAACACCATATATTTT.

The chain is built from TRBV14 and TRBJ2-2, with D uncertain. This CDR3 is built from 13 residues. Per the germline V gene, CDR1 is SGHDN and CDR2 is FVKESK. V lost 10 bases and J lost 8, with 17 bases in between. CDR3 sequence: CATSRLKTGELFF. In nucleotides, the CDR3 is TGTGCCACAAGTCGTTTGAAGACTGGGGAGCTGTTTTTT.

This chain's CDR3 is CASRLEASGVLGGVEFF. As DNA, the CDR3 is TGTGCAAGTCGCTTAGAGGCTAGCGGGGTTCTTGGCGGGGTTGAGTTCTTC. This rearrangement joins TRBV12-2 to TRBJ2-1; TRBD2, the table's D call, lacks a check against the DNA. TRBV12-2 corresponds to a pseudogene. The CDR3 spans 17 residues.

In DNA, the CDR3 is TGTGCCAGCAGCTTATTTGACAGCCAGACAGATACGCAGTATTTT. Its protein product is CASSLFDSQTDTQYF. The V call is TRBV7-6, the J call TRBJ2-3; D might be TRBD1 (5 bases). The V end lost 2 bases, the J end lost 3 bases, and 12 bases lay between the germline ends. The length of the CDR3 is 15 residues. Germline CDR1 reads SGHVS; CDR2 reads FNYEAQ. The entire variable domain, with the rest obtained from reference TRBV7-6 and TRBJ2-3, is as follows: GAGVSQSPRYKVTKRGQDVALRCDPISGHVSLYWYRQALGQGPEFLTYFNYEAQQDKSGLPNDRFSAERPEGSISTLTIQRTEQRDSAMYRCASSLFDSQTDTQYFGPGTRLTVL.

The chain employs TRBV6-1 and TRBJ2-3; 12 bases align to TRBD2. The V segment lost 4 bases and the J segment 5 bases; nucleotides outside the gene matches: 7. Germline CDR1 MNHNS, CDR2 SASEGT. This CDR3 contains 16 residues. The DNA for the CDR3 is TGTGCCAGCAGTGGGCTAGCGGGGGGGCATGGAGATACGCAGTATTTT. Residues: CASSGLAGGHGDTQYF.

V usage is TRBV11-3 and J usage is TRBJ2-2; TRBD1 agrees at 10 bases. CDR1 is SGHNT, CDR2 YENEEA, per germline. Germline trimming cut 3 bases from V and 1 base from J; bases unmatched to any gene: 11. The CDR3 is 19 residues long. DNA of the CDR3: TGTGCCAGCAGCTTGTTTTCGGGACAGGGGTTAAAGAACACCGGGGAGCTGTTTTTT. This encodes CASSLFSGQGLKNTGELFF.